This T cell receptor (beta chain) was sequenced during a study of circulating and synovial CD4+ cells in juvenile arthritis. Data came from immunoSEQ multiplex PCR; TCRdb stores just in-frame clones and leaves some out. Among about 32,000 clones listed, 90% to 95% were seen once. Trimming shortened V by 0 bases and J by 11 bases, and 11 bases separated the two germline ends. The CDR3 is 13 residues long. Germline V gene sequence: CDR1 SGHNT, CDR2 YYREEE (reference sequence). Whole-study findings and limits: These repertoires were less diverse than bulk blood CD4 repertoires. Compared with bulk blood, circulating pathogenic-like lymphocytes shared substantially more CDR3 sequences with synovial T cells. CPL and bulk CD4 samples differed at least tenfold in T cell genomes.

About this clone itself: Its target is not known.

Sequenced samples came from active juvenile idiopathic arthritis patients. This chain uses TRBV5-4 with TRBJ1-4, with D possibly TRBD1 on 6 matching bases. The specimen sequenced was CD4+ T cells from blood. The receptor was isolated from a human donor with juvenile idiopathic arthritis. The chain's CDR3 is CASSLAERGKLFF. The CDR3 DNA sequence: TGTGCCAGCAGCTTGGCAGAGAGGGGGAAACTGTTTTTT.